Listed here are 17 T cell receptor beta chains from one sample, sequenced in a study of blood T cell repertoires in COVID-19. Some clones are missing from TCRdb's copy, which holds only in-frame ones; the method was immunoSEQ multiplex PCR. The data show under 150,000 clones, over 80% seen once. The sequenced sample consisted of peripheral blood. The receptors were gathered from a man aged 25-45 years with acute or convalescent COVID-19.

This rearrangement joins TRBV4-3 to TRBJ2-7; 9 nucleotides agree with TRBD1. Germline loops: CDR1 LGHNA, CDR2 YSLEER. With 4 bases clipped from V and 3 bases from J, the junction kept 4 bases outside the gene matches. The CDR3 extends over 14 amino acids. The CDR3 loop reads CASSPHRGLYEQYF. Here the CDR3 DNA reads TGCGCCAGCAGCCCTCACAGGGGGCTCTACGAGCAGTACTTC.

The chain joins TRBV6-1 to TRBJ1-2; no clear D gene. Germline-derived CDR1 and CDR2 are MNHNS and SASEGT. This CDR3 region has 13 residues. V lost 0 bases and J lost 8, with 10 bases in between. In DNA form, the CDR3 reads TGTGCCAGCAGTGAAGCGCCCGGGTACGGCTACACCTTC. Residues: CASSEAPGYGYTF.

V is TRBV5-4 and J is TRBJ1-4; D not certain. V was cut by 4 bases and J by 5 bases, with 12 bases left in between. Germline-derived CDR1 and CDR2 are SGHNT and YYREEE (reference sequence). CDR3 size: 14 residues. The CDR3 loop reads CASSLAGGNEKLFF. The DNA for the CDR3 is TGTGCCAGCAGCCTCGCGGGAGGGAATGAAAAACTGTTTTTT. The entire variable domain, with the rest obtained from reference TRBV5-4 and TRBJ1-4, is as follows: ETGVTQSPTHLIKTRGQQVTLRCSSQSGHNTVSWYQQALGQGPQFIFQYYREEENGRGNFPPRFSGLQFPNYSSELNVNALELDDSALYLCASSLAGGNEKLFFGSGTQLSVL.

This clone was detected ten times or more. This same CDR3 is encoded by further DNA sequences in the sample. The chain links TRBV7-9 to TRBJ2-7; D not certain. The CDR3 is 12 amino acids. The ends were cut back, 2 bases at V and 1 base at J, with 3 bases in the middle. Germline V gene data show CDR1 as SEHNR and CDR2 as FQNEAQ (reference sequence). CDR3 in DNA: TGTGCCAGCAGCTTATCGTCCTACGAGCAGTACTTC. It specifies CASSLSSYEQYF. The entire variable domain, with the rest obtained from reference TRBV7-9 and TRBJ2-7, is as follows: DTGVSQNPRHKITKRGQNVTFRCDPISEHNRLYWYRQTLGQGPEFLTYFQNEAQLEKSRLLSDRFSAERPKGSFSTLEIQRTEQGDSAMYLCASSLSSYEQYFGPGTRLTVT.

The CDR3, as DNA: TGTGCCAGCAGCTTAGACCCTACTAGCGGGGGAAACACCGGGGAGCTGTTTTTT. This gives the protein CASSLDPTSGGNTGELFF. This chain links TRBV7-6 with TRBJ2-2; 11 positions agree with TRBD2. Germline CDR1 reads SGHVS; CDR2 reads FNYEAQ. The CDR3 is 18 amino acids. Germline trimming cut 1 base from V and 2 bases from J; bases unmatched to any gene: 6.

In DNA form, the CDR3 reads TGTGCCAGCAGTCTCGGACAGGGTGTGCAGCCCCAGCATTTT. Its translation: CASSLGQGVQPQHF. The chain joins TRBV6-2 or TRBV6-3 to TRBJ1-5; TRBD1 matches at 8 bases. The trim removed 5 bases at V and 7 bases at J, leaving 7 bases unmatched. This CDR3 has 14 amino acids. Germline CDR1 reads MNHEY; CDR2 reads SVGEGT.

V usage is TRBV6-5 and J usage is TRBJ2-7; TRBD1 might be the D (6 bases). V was trimmed by 2 bases and J by 4 bases, leaving 12 bases between them. In germline, CDR1 is MNHEY, CDR2 SVGAGI. CDR3 length equals 14 residues. In DNA form, the CDR3 reads TGTGCCAGCAGTTACAACAGGGCCACTTACGAGCAGTACTTC. It specifies CASSYNRATYEQYF.

A few counts support this clone. The J gene is TRBJ2-1, the V gene TRBV5-1, with 11 bases that match TRBD2. Germline V gene lookup returns CDR1 SGHRS and CDR2 YFSETQ. This CDR3 has 17 residues. V lost 3 bases to trimming and J lost 0 bases; unmatched junction nucleotides: 5. CDR3 in DNA: TGCGCCAGCAGCTGGGGGACTAGCGGAGTCTCCTACAATGAGCAGTTCTTC. This translates into CASSWGTSGVSYNEQFF.

V usage is TRBV21-1 and J usage is TRBJ1-4. TRBV21-1 is flagged as a pseudogene. The CDR3 is 12 amino acids. CDR3 nucleotides: TGTGCCAGCAGCAAAGTTGGCAGAGCGTGTGCCTTT. Translating gives CASSKVGRACAF.

V gene TRBV4-1 combines with J gene TRBJ2-5, with TRBD1 matching 7 bases. This CDR3 has 16 residues. J lost 1 base, V lost 2 bases, and 7 bases had no gene match. Germline V gene sequence: CDR1 MGHRA, CDR2 YSYEKL. The CDR3 DNA follows: TGCGCCAGCAGCCAAATATACAGGGGAAGCCAAGAGACCCAGTACTTC. This gives the protein CASSQIYRGSQETQYF.

The chain couples TRBV7-2 to TRBJ1-2; D may be TRBD1 (6 bases). Per germline, CDR1 SGHTA and CDR2 FQGNSA. This CDR3 has 18 residues. V lost 0 bases to trimming and J lost 4 bases, with 21 bases between them. The CDR3 reads CASSLAGAGDTTSYGYTF. CDR3 DNA sequence: TGTGCCAGCAGCTTAGCGGGGGCAGGAGATACCACGAGCTATGGCTACACCTTC.

The genes are TRBV5-8 and TRBJ2-4; TRBD1 aligns across 8 bases. This CDR3 spans 15 amino acids. Losses at the gene ends were 0 bases for V and 4 bases for J; bases not matched to a gene: 3. Germline-derived CDR1 and CDR2 are SGHTS and YDEGEE. CDR3 in DNA: TGTGCCAGCAGCTTGGGGCAGGGGGCGAAAAACATTCAGTACTTC. It specifies CASSLGQGAKNIQYF.

The chain joins TRBV5-1 to TRBJ2-1, with D possibly TRBD2 on 6 matching bases. The V and J ends lost 3 bases and 6 bases respectively, with 13 bases between them. Germline V lookup: CDR1 SGHRS, CDR2 YFSETQ. This CDR3 comprises 14 residues. DNA of the CDR3: TGCGCCAGCAGCTCGGGACTGCACTCCAATGAGCAGTTCTTC. It is translated as CASSSGLHSNEQFF.

The chain couples TRBV5-4 to TRBJ1-2; maybe TRBD1 (5 bases). The CDR3 length is 14 residues. Germline V CDR1 and CDR2: SGHNT, YYREEE (reference sequence). With 2 bases removed from V and 4 bases from J, the gap between germline ends came to 12 bases. CDR3 loop: CASSFQGLGYGYTF. As DNA, the CDR3 is TGTGCCAGCAGCTTTCAGGGCCTAGGCTATGGCTACACCTTC.

The J gene is TRBJ1-6, the V gene TRBV19, with TRBD1 matching 8 bases. Unmatched junction bases numbered 6, after V lost 9 bases and J lost 5 bases. Germline CDR1 is LNHDA and CDR2 is SQIVND (reference sequence). CDR3 size: 14 residues. In DNA, the CDR3 is TGTGCCAGCACAGGGGGTAGTCATAATTCACCCCTCCACTTT. This sequence encodes CASTGGSHNSPLHF.

This clone was seen once. The chain joins TRBV19 to TRBJ1-3; D ambiguous. The CDR3 totals 16 residues. CDR1 LNHDA and CDR2 SQIVND come from the germline V gene (reference sequence). The germline V and J ends were trimmed by 3 bases and 2 bases, with 14 bases remaining between them. The DNA of the CDR3 is TGTGCCAGTAGTATGAGCATAGCGGGTACTGGAAACACCATATATTTT. This sequence encodes CASSMSIAGTGNTIYF.

The J gene is TRBJ2-2, the V gene TRBV12-5, with 10 bases that match TRBD2. The V gene end was trimmed by 0 bases and the J gene end by 8 bases; junction bases not matched to a gene: 6. The CDR3 contains 16 residues. Germline V gene sequence: CDR1 LGHNT, CDR2 FRNRAP. CDR3 sequence (DNA): TGTGCTAGTGGTTTGGTGTGGGGACTAGCGTCAGGGGAGCTGTTTTTT. This translates into CASGLVWGLASGELFF.